This T cell receptor beta chain was sequenced during a study of cytomegalovirus exposure and HLA in healthy donors. After removal of 5 bases from V and 8 bases from J, the junction contained 3 bases not matched to a gene. CDR1 is MNHNS and CDR2 is SASEGT in the germline V gene. The CDR3 sequence is 13 residues long. Primers for the PCR totalled 60 Vbeta and 13 Jbeta. The assay was immunoSEQ multiplex PCR, and TCRdb's table has in-frame clones only and misses some. The top ten clones hold approximately 1.7% of a sample with a few hundred thousand clones, approximately 68% of them seen once. Overall study results and limits: Later analysis identified about 18,000 TCR beta sequences associated with HLA alleles, using a false discovery rate threshold of 0.05.

A remark on this clone: Its target is not known.

Specimen: PBMCs. The chain joins TRBV6-1 to TRBJ2-1, with TRBD2 matching 10 bases. The clonotype comes from a woman in her twenties or thirties in good health and CMV-seronegative. The CDR3 loop reads CASSSGRAHEQFF. In nucleotides, the CDR3 is TGTGCCAGCAGTAGCGGGAGGGCACATGAGCAGTTCTTC.